The 5 T cell receptor beta chains in this list originate from one sample, sequenced in a study of blood T cell repertoires in COVID-19. Assay: immunoSEQ multiplex PCR; the TCRdb copy retains only in-frame clones and omits some. The sample contains about 160,000 clones, less than 85% of which appear only once. The sample was peripheral blood. Receptors originate from a human donor with acute or convalescent COVID-19. The donor label of this sample is uncertain.

The chain recombines TRBV4-1 with TRBJ1-1; possible D gene TRBD1, 6 bases. The CDR3 has 16 amino acids. The ends were cut back, 2 bases at V and 2 bases at J, with 15 bases in the middle. Per the germline V gene, CDR1 is MGHRA and CDR2 is YSYEKL. The CDR3: CASSQQKGGGNTEAFF. In DNA, the CDR3 is TGCGCCAGCAGCCAACAAAAAGGGGGGGGCAACACTGAAGCTTTCTTT.

The rearrangement uses TRBV3-1 (or the pseudogene TRBV3-2) and TRBJ2-4; 8 bases agree with TRBD2. Looked up from germline, CDR1 is LGHDT and CDR2 is YNNKEL (reference sequence). J gave up 7 bases and V 2 bases, and 10 bases lay outside the gene matches. CDR3 length equals 16 residues. As DNA, the CDR3 is TGTGCCAGCAGCCAAAGCGGCGGGGGGTTGATGAACATTCAGTACTTC. The encoded protein is CASSQSGGGLMNIQYF.

The genes are TRBV20-1 and TRBJ2-1; 7 bases line up with TRBD1. V lost 3 bases and J lost 0; bases outside the gene matches: 2. CDR3 length: 14 amino acids. CDR1 and CDR2 from the germline V gene are DFQATT and SNEGSKA (reference sequence). The CDR3 region has the DNA TGCAGTGCTAGTAGGGACAGCTCCTACAATGAGCAGTTCTTC. Translated, it gives CSASRDSSYNEQFF.

The rearrangement links TRBV2 to TRBJ1-5; TRBD1 aligns across 9 bases. Germline CDR1 SNHLY, CDR2 FYNNEI. V trimming: 6 bases; J trimming: 8 bases; junction bases outside the gene matches: 5. This CDR3 contains 13 residues. The CDR3 protein is CASSGTGREPQHF. The CDR3 DNA is TGTGCCAGCAGCGGGACAGGGAGGGAGCCCCAGCATTTT.

DNA for the CDR3: TGTGCCTGGAACAATCAGGACAGGCACGGCTACACCTTC. Encoded protein: CAWNNQDRHGYTF. The J gene is TRBJ1-2, the V gene TRBV30, with 7 bases fitting TRBD1. Unmatched junction bases numbered 10, after V lost 4 bases and J lost 8 bases. In germline, CDR1 is GTSNPN, CDR2 SVGIG (reference sequence). CDR3 length equals 13 residues.